The sequence of this T cell receptor beta chain was determined in a study of shared clonotypes between healthy human individuals. Study at large: Each donor had three CD4 naive, three CD4 memory, two CD8 naive and one CD8 memory plate. General study results and limits: The sharing of about 5.3% of naive CD4 clonotypes was seen across a handful of donors.

This table comes from immunoSEQ multiplex PCR, and its TCRdb copy is limited to in-frame clones, with some not included. The table shows a few million clones, with about 94% occurring only once. Naive CD8 cells lacked CD45RO, underwent positive selection for CCR7 and left out terminally differentiated effector memory CD45RA+ cells. As for this clone: What it binds is not known. Other DNA sequences in the same sample also yield this CDR3.

This clonotype originated in a man younger than 35 in good health. Some clones in this sample may be carry-over from other donors' samples. The sequencing sample was made of naive CD8+ T cells from PBMCs.

The CDR3 here is CASSLGEGGEQYF. The CDR3 DNA is TGTGCCAGCAGTTTAGGGGAGGGTGGAGAGCAGTACTTC. J is TRBJ2-7 and V is TRBV28; 7 nucleotides align to TRBD2. Germline CDR1 reads MDHEN; CDR2 reads SYDVKM. The CDR3 loop spans 13 amino acids. The junction had 5 bases not matched to a gene; V was cut back by 2 bases and J by 7 bases. Based on the CDR3 plus reference TRBV28 and TRBJ2-7, the full variable domain is DVKVTQSSRYLVKRTGEKVFLECVQDMDHENMFWYRQDPGLGLRLIYFSYDVKMKEKGDIPEGYSVSREKKERFSLILESASTNQTSMYLCASSLGEGGEQYFGPGTRLTVT.